The 28 T cell receptor beta chains below were found in one sample sequenced in a study of vaccination and CD4 T cells after COVID-19. Described treatment: roughly ten-day PBMC culture with coronavirus spike peptide pools or control peptides (ViraFEST assay). Oncomine TCR Beta short-read sequencing was applied to DNA from cultured CD4+ T cells. One entry per CDR3 protein, called by TCRdb with MiXCR from the PCR reads. This sample has about 21,000 distinct CDR3 sequences, with approximately 45% found just once. Which antigens these TCRs recognize remains unknown. Sequenced here: CD4+ T cells from blood, cultured in vitro, sampled before SARS-CoV-2 vaccination. These receptors all stem from a human donor who had recovered from COVID-19.

This clonotype has a handful of counts. The V gene is TRBV20-1, the J gene TRBJ2-5, with D tentatively TRBD2 (6 bases). The CDR3 loop spans 14 amino acids. V was trimmed by 7 bases and J by 1 base, leaving 16 bases between them. Germline V lookup: CDR1 DFQATT, CDR2 SNEGSKA (reference sequence). The CDR3, as DNA: TGCAGTGTGGGGGGTCGGCAGTCCCAAGAGACCCAGTACTTC. Translation gives CSVGGRQSQETQYF.

In this sample, this clonotype turned up a few times. The J gene is TRBJ1-2, the V gene TRBV19; 9 bases fit TRBD1. The V and J ends lost 9 bases and 8 bases, in that order; junction bases with no gene match: 19. This CDR3 is 16 amino acids long. From germline, CDR1 is LNHDA and CDR2 SQIVND (reference sequence). The CDR3 region has the DNA TGTGCCAGCCTCTTTGGATCTGAACAGGGGGCAAGGGGCTACACCTTC. Protein: CASLFGSEQGARGYTF.

This clonotype was seen more than once but under ten times. This rearrangement joins TRBV10-3 to TRBJ1-6; 8 positions agree with TRBD1. Germline CDR1 is ENHRY and CDR2 is SYGVKD. The CDR3 length is 14 residues. V trimming: 4 bases; J trimming: 10 bases; junction bases outside the gene matches: 6. CDR3 loop: CAISADREGSPLHF. The CDR3, as DNA: TGTGCCATCAGTGCGGACAGGGAAGGGTCACCCCTCCACTTT.

This clonotype was seen only once. The chain links TRBV6-5 to TRBJ2-1, with 9 positions matching TRBD2. CDR1 and CDR2 (germline): MNHEY, SVGAGI. The V segment lost 0 bases and the J segment 7 bases; nucleotides outside the gene matches: 4. CDR3 length: 15 amino acids. CDR3 protein: CASSYSAGGSNEQFF. The CDR3 DNA sequence: TGTGCCAGCAGTTACTCCGCGGGAGGGTCTAATGAGCAGTTCTTC.

V gene TRBV20-1 combines with J gene TRBJ2-3; no clear D. The CDR3 is 15 amino acids. The V end was cut by 0 bases, the J end by 1 base, with 11 bases between. The V gene's germline CDR1 is DFQATT and CDR2 SNEGSKA (reference sequence). The CDR3 DNA reads TGCAGTGCTAGAGACTCAGGACGGCGCACAGATACGCAGTATTTT. It is translated as CSARDSGRRTDTQYF.

The chain has TRBV7-2 and TRBJ2-5; 9 nucleotides match TRBD1. The CDR3 is 16 residues long. V was clipped by 2 bases and J by 2 bases; unmatched bases: 6. The germline V gene encodes CDR1 SGHTA and CDR2 FQGNSA. CDR3 sequence (DNA): TGTGCCAGCAGCTTATCGACCGGACAGGGGCAAGAGACCCAGTACTTC. Protein product: CASSLSTGQGQETQYF.

The chain couples TRBV7-8 to TRBJ2-5; 11 bases agree with TRBD1. CDR1 is SGHVS, CDR2 FQNEAQ, per germline. The CDR3 consists of 16 residues. Germline trimming cut 3 bases from V and 2 bases from J; bases unmatched to any gene: 5. CDR3 bases: TGTGCCAGCAGCTTGTCCGGGACAGGGGGGCAAGAGACCCAGTACTTC. It encodes CASSLSGTGGQETQYF.

This clonotype was found a few times. The rearrangement joins TRBV20-1 to TRBJ1-6; D is unresolved. Trimming shortened V by 0 bases and J by 9 bases, and 18 bases separated the two germline ends. Germline-derived CDR1 and CDR2 are DFQATT and SNEGSKA (reference sequence). The CDR3 runs to 16 residues. This chain's CDR3 is CSARDRVAWRGSPLHF. The CDR3, as DNA: TGCAGTGCTAGAGATCGGGTTGCATGGCGCGGTTCACCCCTCCACTTT.

This sequence joins TRBV6-5 and TRBJ1-1, with D possibly TRBD1 on 6 matching bases. The CDR3 length is 16 residues. V was shortened by 4 bases and J by 3 bases, with 18 bases between the two germline ends. Germline CDR1 is MNHEY and CDR2 is SVGAGI. The CDR3 nucleotides read TGTGCCAGCAGTTTGAAACGAGAGGGGGGGTACACTGAAGCTTTCTTT. Encoded protein: CASSLKREGGYTEAFF.

The chain uses TRBV24-1 and TRBJ2-1, with D tentatively TRBD1 (6 bases). Trimming cost V 1 base and J 8 bases, with 14 bases left between them. Germline lookup yields CDR1 KGHDR and CDR2 SFDVKD. This CDR3 contains 15 residues. The CDR3 nucleotides are TGTGCCACCAGTGATTTAGGGGGTTCGAGGGATGAGCAGTTCTTC. Amino acid sequence: CATSDLGGSRDEQFF.

J is TRBJ1-5 and V is TRBV28; D is ambiguous. This CDR3 comprises 16 residues. V was cut by 7 bases and J by 6 bases, with 22 bases left in between. CDR1 and CDR2 (germline): MDHEN, SYDVKM. This CDR3 is CASIPPIGPGPQPQHF. The CDR3 coding sequence is TGTGCCAGCATCCCACCAATTGGGCCTGGTCCTCAGCCCCAGCATTTT.

The chain couples TRBV6-1 to TRBJ2-7; D remains unclear. The V end lost 7 bases, the J end lost 4 bases, and 14 bases lay between the germline ends. Germline V gene sequence: CDR1 MNHNS, CDR2 SASEGT. The CDR3 has 13 residues. The CDR3 is CASTRSDGYEQYF. DNA for the CDR3: TGTGCCAGCACCCGTTCGGATGGATACGAGCAGTACTTC.

V usage is TRBV24-1 and J usage is TRBJ2-3, with TRBD2 as a possible D gene (6 bases). The CDR3 totals 16 residues. Germline values: CDR1 KGHDR, CDR2 SFDVKD. The ends were cut back, 4 bases at V and 0 bases at J, with 13 bases in the middle. The CDR3 DNA sequence: TGTGCCACCAGTGAGAGGACTACGCCTAGCACAGATACGCAGTATTTT. Residues: CATSERTTPSTDTQYF.

This CDR3 is CAISESQGQPQHF. CDR3 bases: TGTGCCATCAGTGAGTCACAGGGCCAGCCCCAGCATTTT. V usage is TRBV10-3 and J usage is TRBJ1-5, with a possible D match to TRBD1 (6 bases). V was cut by 0 bases and J by 7 bases, with 7 bases left in between. CDR1 and CDR2 (germline): ENHRY, SYGVKD. CDR3 size: 13 residues.

The rearrangement uses TRBV7-8 and TRBJ1-1; D not certain. This CDR3 is built from 17 residues. The germline CDR1 and CDR2 sequences are SGHVS and FQNEAQ. With 4 bases removed from V and 2 bases from J, the gap between germline ends came to 20 bases. CDR3 region: CASSSPRLGSGNTEAFF. The CDR3 DNA follows: TGTGCCAGCAGCTCCCCAAGGTTAGGCAGCGGCAACACTGAAGCTTTCTTT.

This chain joins TRBV7-2 and TRBJ1-6; 7 positions match TRBD1. Germline assignment: CDR1 SGHTA and CDR2 FQGNSA. There are 15 residues in the CDR3. Losses at the gene ends were 5 bases for V and 6 bases for J; bases not matched to a gene: 7. The CDR3 coding sequence is TGTGCCAGCAGCGTCGACAGGGTCCCTAATTCACCCCTCCACTTT. Encoded protein: CASSVDRVPNSPLHF.

The chain joins TRBV20-1 to TRBJ2-3; D is unresolved. Germline CDR1 is DFQATT and CDR2 is SNEGSKA (reference sequence). V was pared by 8 bases and J by 4 bases, with 19 bases between. This CDR3 has 14 residues. CDR3 protein: CSFRAPSVPDTQYF. DNA for the CDR3: TGCAGTTTTAGAGCTCCAAGTGTCCCAGATACGCAGTATTTT.

The chain combines TRBV5-4 with TRBJ1-3; D may be TRBD1 (6 bases). The CDR3 has 15 amino acids. Trimming removed 3 bases at V and 5 bases at J, with 15 bases between. Per germline, CDR1 SGHNT and CDR2 YYREEE (reference sequence). CDR3 protein: CASSSTGLRRNTIYF. CDR3 DNA: TGTGCCAGCAGCTCGACAGGCCTAAGGAGAAACACCATATATTTT.

The J gene is TRBJ1-1, the V gene TRBV7-9, with a weak D call TRBD1 (6 bases). Trimming removed 5 bases at V and 11 bases at J, with 18 bases between. The CDR3 totals 13 residues. The germline V gene has CDR1 SEHNR and CDR2 FQNEAQ (reference sequence). CDR3 region: CASSPPPGAGAFF. For the CDR3, the DNA is TGTGCCAGCAGCCCCCCGCCGGGGGCCGGGGCTTTCTTT. Full variable domain (rest looked up from reference TRBV7-9 and TRBJ1-1): DTGVSQNPRHKITKRGQNVTFRCDPISEHNRLYWYRQTLGQGPEFLTYFQNEAQLEKSRLLSDRFSAERPKGSFSTLEIQRTEQGDSAMYLCASSPPPGAGAFFGQGTRLTVV.

The chain joins TRBV9 to TRBJ1-1; 10 bases line up with TRBD1. This CDR3 has 21 amino acids. Trimming removed 0 bases from V and 0 bases from J; junction bases left unmatched: 17. Germline CDR1 is SGDLS and CDR2 is YYNGEE. For the CDR3, the DNA is TGTGCCAGCAGCGTAGGGACCGGGACAGGGGCTATCGGGGGGATGAACACTGAAGCTTTCTTT. Protein sequence: CASSVGTGTGAIGGMNTEAFF.

This clonotype was seen a few times. The rearrangement uses TRBV25-1 and TRBJ1-2; D uncertain. Deletions cut 2 bases from V and 0 bases from J, with 7 bases between. The germline V gene has CDR1 MGHDK and CDR2 SYGVNS. The CDR3 totals 14 residues. The CDR3 loop reads CASSERVTNYGYTF. The DNA of the CDR3 is TGTGCCAGCAGTGAAAGGGTTACTAACTATGGCTACACCTTC.

The chain joins TRBV28 to TRBJ2-7; D perhaps matches TRBD2 (6 bases). The CDR3 has 14 residues. Germline CDR1 MDHEN, CDR2 SYDVKM. The germline V and J ends were trimmed by 8 bases and 4 bases, with 18 bases remaining between them. The CDR3 spells CASRPIAAPYEQYF. DNA for the CDR3: TGTGCCAGCCGCCCTATAGCGGCCCCATACGAGCAGTACTTC.

This clonotype appeared a few times. The chain uses TRBV27 and TRBJ1-3; no reliable D call. The CDR3 totals 11 residues. Germline values: CDR1 MNHEY, CDR2 SMNVEV (reference sequence). Trimming took off 7 bases at V and 3 bases at J, with 4 bases between the two ends. Written as DNA, the CDR3 is TGTGCCAGCATGAGTGGAAACACCATATATTTT. Its translation is CASMSGNTIYF.

This clonotype was observed a handful of times. The chain couples TRBV10-1 to TRBJ2-3, with a weak D call TRBD2 (7 bases). This CDR3 is 13 amino acids long. The V end lost 6 bases, the J end lost 10 bases, and 17 bases lay between the germline ends. CDR1 is WNHNN, CDR2 SYGVQD, per germline (reference sequence). The chain's CDR3 is CASSKGGANPQYF. The DNA for the CDR3 is TGCGCCAGCAGCAAGGGGGGGGCTAATCCGCAGTATTTT.

The CDR3 bases are TGTGCTAGCGGATGGCAGGGGGACACAGATACGCAGTATTTT. It is translated as CASGWQGDTDTQYF. This chain uses TRBV27 with TRBJ2-3, with D tentatively TRBD1 (7 bases). From germline, CDR1 is MNHEY and CDR2 SMNVEV (reference sequence). The CDR3 runs to 14 residues.

The genes are TRBV2 and TRBJ1-1; D remains ambiguous. Between the trimmed V and J ends, which lost 4 bases and 3 bases, there was a span of 9 bases. This CDR3 spans 13 amino acids. Germline values: CDR1 SNHLY, CDR2 FYNNEI. The DNA for the CDR3 is TGTGCCAGCAGTGTGGGTATGGACACTGAAGCTTTCTTT. Protein product: CASSVGMDTEAFF. The whole variable domain, filled in from reference TRBV2 and TRBJ1-1, reads EPEVTQTPSHQVTQMGQEVILRCVPISNHLYFYWYRQILGQKVEFLVSFYNNEISEKSEIFDDQFSVERPDGSNFTLKIRSTKLEDSAMYFCASSVGMDTEAFFGQGTRLTVV.

V gene TRBV19 combines with J gene TRBJ2-7; TRBD1 might be the D (7 bases). The V gene's germline CDR1 is LNHDA and CDR2 SQIVND (reference sequence). With 10 bases removed from V and 0 bases from J, the gap between germline ends came to 13 bases. This CDR3 has 13 amino acids. The CDR3 sequence is CATQGGRSYEQYF. The CDR3 DNA follows: TGTGCCACCCAGGGGGGACGCTCCTACGAGCAGTACTTC.

The rearrangement links TRBV6-1 to TRBJ1-6; no reliable D call. The germline gives CDR1 MNHNS, CDR2 SASEGT. V was trimmed by 2 bases and J by 9 bases, leaving 11 bases between them. There are 14 residues in the CDR3. In DNA form, the CDR3 reads TGTGCCAGCAGTGAATCGACGGCCTCTTCACCCCTCCACTTT. Residues: CASSESTASSPLHF.